These T cell receptor beta chains were read from a single sample in a study of T cell responses to AZD1222 COVID-19 vaccine. TCRdb keeps only in-frame clones here, not all; method: immunoSEQ multiplex PCR. The data contain some 100,000 clones, approximately 90% of them singletons. The source material was peripheral blood, sampled 28 days after the second AZD1222 dose. Source of these receptors: an adult who received the AZD1222 COVID-19 vaccine. Each CDR3 is given with its conserved first and last residue.

v_call cdr3_aa
TRBV28 CASTAGGRNYGYTF
TRBV28 CASSSPGRLYGYTF
TRBV7-2 CASSYDSGGAGYNEQFF
TRBV7-8 CASSQERDSTDTQYF
TRBV6-5 CASRPTGLELYTF
TRBV4-2 CASSQAEGATGNTIYF
TRBV5-1 CASTLLAGGQETQYF
TRBV6-5 CASSQGSEQYF
TRBV6-5 CASSPGRRRSSEQYF
TRBV5-1 CASSLLNEQYF
TRBV7-2 CASSTRQGWNTDTQYF
TRBV29-1 CSVGVAGNTEAFF
TRBV9 CASSIRTGETDTQYF
TRBV5-5 CASSLSDSEAFF
TRBV18 CASSPLDTNSPLHF
TRBV10-3 CAISESVGETEAFF
TRBV7-2 CASSLEVHSGNTIYF
TRBV3-1/TRBV3-2 CASSPGGGSGYTEAFF
TRBV7-2 CASSSTGNYGYTF
TRBV18 CASSPVKDRVNTEAFF
TRBV7-8 CASSFPGEEANTGELFF
TRBV11-3 CASSLVVQYEQYF
TRBV30 CAWSVLGTPSYGYTF
TRBV4-1 CASTLTSGQETQYF
TRBV11-3 CASSIQRGAYNEQFF
TRBV6-2/TRBV6-3 CASSYSLGDRHNQPQHF
TRBV2 CASSAAAGNTGELFF
TRBV3-1/TRBV3-2 CASSHRTGANQPQHF
TRBV7-9 CASGQLAGYNEQFF
TRBV6-1 CASSEFGTGAVDQPQHF
TRBV5-6 CASSLVGGSRSGNTIYF
TRBV14 CASSQAGVGGYTF
TRBV6-5 CASTLGGLGGQPQHF
TRBV4-1 CASSQQGGAGNTIYF
TRBV5-1 CASSQGTVLDEQYF
TRBV11-3 CASSPGAANSPLHF
TRBV5-1 CASSGGQPMNTEAFF
TRBV2 CASSQPSGQGSGYTEAFF
TRBV30 CAWNTGSVPREQYF
TRBV19 CASSINRPYNEQFF